This T cell receptor (beta chain) was captured by sequencing in a study of cytomegalovirus exposure and HLA in healthy donors. Of note for this clone: The target antigen is unknown.

Study outcomes and limitations: A later analysis appeared to link common viral pathogens to several of the most significant clusters.

The PCR employed 60 Vbeta primers together with 13 Jbeta primers. Method: immunoSEQ multiplex PCR; TCRdb's copy keeps in-frame clones and lacks some. The repertoire holds around 170,000 clones, about 85% seen once, with 1.4% in the top ten. This CDR3 contains 18 residues. The V segment lost 3 bases and the J segment 4 bases; nucleotides outside the gene matches: 16. Germline-derived CDR1 and CDR2 are MNHEY and SMNVEV (reference sequence). This TCR derives from a girl under 18 in good health and CMV-seropositive. The J gene is TRBJ2-7, the V gene TRBV27; TRBD1 aligns across 9 bases. Sequenced material: PBMCs. The chain's CDR3 is CASSFMGQGIASKYEQYF. The CDR3 nucleotides read TGTGCCAGCAGTTTTATGGGACAGGGTATAGCGAGTAAGTACGAGCAGTACTTC.